This TCR beta chain emerged from a study of beta chain features in type 1 diabetes. Study results and caveats: TCRB CDR3s were moderately but significantly shorter in Type 1 diabetes patients in all four CD4+ subsets.

Comments on this clone: Its target is unknown.

Germline assignment: CDR1 SEHNR and CDR2 FQNEAQ (reference sequence). This CDR3 contains 15 residues. Trimming at V came to 5 bases and at J to 5 bases, leaving 9 bases not matched to a gene. Investigators reverse transcribed all isolated RNA, so they sequenced expressed TCRB transcripts. TCRdb keeps only in-frame clones here, not all; method: immunoSEQ multiplex PCR. The repertoire holds some 660,000 clones, with 11% to 15% as singletons. The V and J genes are TRBV7-9 and TRBJ1-1, with 9 bases identical to TRBD1. The source material was naive CD4+ T cells from blood. This sequence originates from a man aged 18 to 29 with type 1 diabetes. CDR3 sequence: CASSEVGQGKTEAFF. In DNA, the CDR3 is TGTGCCAGCAGCGAGGTAGGACAGGGGAAAACTGAAGCTTTCTTT.